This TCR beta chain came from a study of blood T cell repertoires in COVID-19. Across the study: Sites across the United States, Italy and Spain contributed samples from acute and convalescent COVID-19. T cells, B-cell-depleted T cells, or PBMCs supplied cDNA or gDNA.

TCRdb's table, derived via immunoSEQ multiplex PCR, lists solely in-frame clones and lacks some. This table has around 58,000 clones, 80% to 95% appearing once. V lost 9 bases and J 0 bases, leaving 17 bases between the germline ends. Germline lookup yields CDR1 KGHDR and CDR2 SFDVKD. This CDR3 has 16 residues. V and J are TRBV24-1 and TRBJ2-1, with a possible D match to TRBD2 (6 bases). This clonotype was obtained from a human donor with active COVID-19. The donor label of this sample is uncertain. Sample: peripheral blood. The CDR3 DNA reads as TGTGCCACCGCGGGGACCGATGGGAGCTCCTACAATGAGCAGTTCTTC. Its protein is CATAGTDGSSYNEQFF.